These 5 T cell receptor beta chains share one sample of origin, sequenced in a study of blood T cell repertoires in COVID-19. Using immunoSEQ multiplex PCR, the repertoire was profiled, and TCRdb retains in-frame clones only, with some absent. The table shows around 230,000 clones, with 86% occurring only once. Specimen: PBMCs or T cells enriched from blood (not recorded which). The receptors were sampled from a woman in her forties with acute COVID-19.

The gene calls are TRBV7-9 and TRBJ2-1, with 14 bases aligning to TRBD2. The CDR3 is made up of 16 amino acids. Germline CDR1 is SEHNR and CDR2 is FQNEAQ (reference sequence). With V trimmed by 2 bases and J by 8 bases, 5 bases remained unmatched. The CDR3 coding sequence is TGTGCCAGCAGCTTACGGACTAGCGGGAGGCTAGATGAGCAGTTCTTC. As protein: CASSLRTSGRLDEQFF.

The chain carries TRBV14 and TRBJ2-7, with TRBD1 matching 7 bases. J gave up 2 bases and V 4 bases, and 2 bases lay outside the gene matches. The CDR3 consists of 13 residues. The germline gives CDR1 SGHDN, CDR2 FVKESK. CDR3 DNA sequence: TGTGCCAGCAGCCTGGGACAGCCCTACGAGCAGTACTTC. The encoded protein is CASSLGQPYEQYF.

The chain carries TRBV7-9 and TRBJ2-3, with 7 bases lining up with TRBD2. This CDR3 has 14 amino acids. Germline lookup yields CDR1 SEHNR and CDR2 FQNEAQ (reference sequence). The ends lost 5 bases at V and 3 bases at J; junction bases unmatched: 5. This CDR3 is CASSQGLGTDTQYF. DNA of the CDR3: TGTGCCAGCAGCCAAGGACTAGGTACAGATACGCAGTATTTT.

The rearrangement links TRBV2 to TRBJ1-2; a possible D gene is TRBD1 (6 bases). V was clipped by 3 bases and J by 3 bases, with 14 bases between them. The germline CDR1 and CDR2 sequences are SNHLY and FYNNEI. The CDR3 sequence is 15 residues long. The CDR3 sequence: CASSEVYREDYGYTF. As DNA, the CDR3 is TGTGCCAGCAGTGAGGTGTACAGGGAAGACTATGGCTACACCTTC.

The chain employs TRBV5-6 and TRBJ1-2; 9 nucleotides agree with TRBD1. Germline CDR1 is SGHDT and CDR2 is YYEEEE. After removal of 6 bases from V and 5 bases from J, the junction contained 8 bases not matched to a gene. The CDR3 sequence is 14 residues long. In DNA form, the CDR3 reads TGTGCCAGCACATCGACAGGGGGAGGATATGGCTACACCTTC. Amino acid sequence: CASTSTGGGYGYTF.